The T cell receptor beta chain described here comes from a study of identical twins. Whole-study results and caveats: Recombination models fit unrelated individuals' TCR alpha sharing but underestimated twins'.

In the case of this clonotype: Its antigen is as yet unknown.

TCRdb reprocessed the 5' RACE reads via MiXCR and lists one record per CDR3 protein. The sample yields approximately 300,000 distinct CDR3 sequences, roughly 9.7% seen once. This same sample was also part of a study on yellow fever vaccine responses in identical twins.

The sample consisted of CD8+ T cells sorted from blood. The clonotype originates from a young woman in good health.

The CDR3 DNA reads as TGTGCCAGCAGCTTGTGGGGGGCTAACTATGGCTACACCTTC. It translates to CASSLWGANYGYTF. This sequence joins TRBV5-6 and TRBJ1-2; weak D call: TRBD1 (5 bases). The CDR3 has 14 residues. The germline V gene has CDR1 SGHDT and CDR2 YYEEEE. Trimming took off 1 base at V and 0 bases at J, with 7 bases between the two ends. Based on the CDR3 plus reference TRBV5-6 and TRBJ1-2, the full variable domain is DAGVTQSPTHLIKTRGQQVTLRCSPKSGHDTVSWYQQALGQGPQFIFQYYEEEERQRGNFPDRFSGHQFPNYSSELNVNALLLGDSALYLCASSLWGANYGYTFGSGTRLTVV.